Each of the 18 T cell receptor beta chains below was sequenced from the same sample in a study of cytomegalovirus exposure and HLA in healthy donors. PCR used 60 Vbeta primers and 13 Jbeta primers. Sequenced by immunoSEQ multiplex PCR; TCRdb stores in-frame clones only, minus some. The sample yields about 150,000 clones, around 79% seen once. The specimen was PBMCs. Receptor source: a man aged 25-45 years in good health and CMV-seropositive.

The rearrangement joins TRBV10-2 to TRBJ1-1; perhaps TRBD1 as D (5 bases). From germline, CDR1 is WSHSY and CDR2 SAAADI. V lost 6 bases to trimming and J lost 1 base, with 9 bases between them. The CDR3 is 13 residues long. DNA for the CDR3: TGCGCCAGCAGGGGGCAAGGGAACACTGAAGCTTTCTTT. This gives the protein CASRGQGNTEAFF.

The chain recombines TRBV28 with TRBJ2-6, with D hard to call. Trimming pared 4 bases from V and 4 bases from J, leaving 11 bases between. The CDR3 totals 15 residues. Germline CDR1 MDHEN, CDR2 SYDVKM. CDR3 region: CASSSSTAGANVLTF. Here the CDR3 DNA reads TGTGCCAGCAGTTCATCTACCGCGGGGGCCAACGTCCTGACTTTC.

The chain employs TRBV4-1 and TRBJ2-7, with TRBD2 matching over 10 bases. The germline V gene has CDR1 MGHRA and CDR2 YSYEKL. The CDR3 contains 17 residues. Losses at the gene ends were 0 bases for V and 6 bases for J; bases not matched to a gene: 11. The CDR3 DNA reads TGCGCCAGCAGCCAAGATCCTAGAAGCGGGAGGGCCCCCGAGCAGTACTTC. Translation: CASSQDPRSGRAPEQYF.

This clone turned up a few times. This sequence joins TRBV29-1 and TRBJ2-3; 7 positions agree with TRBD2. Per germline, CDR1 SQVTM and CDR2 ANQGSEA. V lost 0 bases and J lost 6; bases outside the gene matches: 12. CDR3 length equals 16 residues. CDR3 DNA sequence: TGCAGCGTTGAAGATCTCAAAGGGGCCGGGAGGGATACGCAGTATTTT. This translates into CSVEDLKGAGRDTQYF.

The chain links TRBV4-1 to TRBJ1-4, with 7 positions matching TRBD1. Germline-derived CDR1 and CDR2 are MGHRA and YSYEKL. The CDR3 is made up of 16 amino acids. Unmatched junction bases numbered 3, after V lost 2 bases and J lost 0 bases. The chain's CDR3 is CASSQQGTATNEKLFF. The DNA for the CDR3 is TGCGCCAGCAGCCAACAGGGGACAGCAACTAATGAAAAACTGTTTTTT.

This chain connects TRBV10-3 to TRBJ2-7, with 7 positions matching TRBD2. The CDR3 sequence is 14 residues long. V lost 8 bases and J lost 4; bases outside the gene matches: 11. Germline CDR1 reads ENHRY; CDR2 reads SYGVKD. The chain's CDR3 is CAIGGWEGQYEQYF. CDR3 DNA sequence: TGTGCCATCGGGGGGTGGGAGGGCCAGTACGAGCAGTACTTC.

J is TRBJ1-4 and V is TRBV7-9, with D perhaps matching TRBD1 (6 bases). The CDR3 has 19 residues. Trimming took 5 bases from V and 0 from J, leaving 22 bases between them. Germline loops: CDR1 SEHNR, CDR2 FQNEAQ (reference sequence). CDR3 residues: CASSHIPGTQEATNEKLFF. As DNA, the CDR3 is TGTGCCAGCAGCCATATTCCCGGGACACAAGAAGCAACTAATGAAAAACTGTTTTTT.

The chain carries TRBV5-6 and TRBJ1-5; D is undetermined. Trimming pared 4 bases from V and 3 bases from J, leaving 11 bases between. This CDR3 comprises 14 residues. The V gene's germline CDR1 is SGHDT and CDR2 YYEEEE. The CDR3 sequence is CASSIRGANQPQHF. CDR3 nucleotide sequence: TGTGCCAGCAGCATCCGGGGAGCCAATCAGCCCCAGCATTTT.

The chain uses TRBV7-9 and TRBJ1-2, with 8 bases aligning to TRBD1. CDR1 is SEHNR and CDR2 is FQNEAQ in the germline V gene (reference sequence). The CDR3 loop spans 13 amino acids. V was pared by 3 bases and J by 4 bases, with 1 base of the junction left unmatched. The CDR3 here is CASSLDRVYGYTF. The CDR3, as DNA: TGTGCCAGCAGCTTGGACAGGGTCTATGGCTACACCTTC.

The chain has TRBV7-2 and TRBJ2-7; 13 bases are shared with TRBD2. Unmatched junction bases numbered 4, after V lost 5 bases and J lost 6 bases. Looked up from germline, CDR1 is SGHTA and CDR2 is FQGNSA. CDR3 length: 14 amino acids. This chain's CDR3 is CASSPGLAGVEQYF. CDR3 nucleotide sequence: TGTGCCAGCAGCCCAGGACTAGCGGGGGTCGAGCAGTACTTC.

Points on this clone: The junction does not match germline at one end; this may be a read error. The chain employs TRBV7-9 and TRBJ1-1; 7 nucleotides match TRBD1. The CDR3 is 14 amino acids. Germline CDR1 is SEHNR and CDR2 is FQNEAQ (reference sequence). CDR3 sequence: CSSSFPQGGTEAFF. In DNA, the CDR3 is TGTTCCAGCAGTTTTCCTCAGGGGGGAACTGAAGCTTTCTTT.

The CDR3 DNA is TGTGCCACCAGCAGACCCCCGCGTGAAAAACTGTTTTTT. It translates to CATSRPPREKLFF. This sequence joins TRBV15 and TRBJ1-4; D is unclear. The CDR3 spans 13 residues. The V gene's germline CDR1 is LNHNV and CDR2 YYDKDF (reference sequence). V gave up 2 bases and J gave up 7 bases, with 8 bases separating them.

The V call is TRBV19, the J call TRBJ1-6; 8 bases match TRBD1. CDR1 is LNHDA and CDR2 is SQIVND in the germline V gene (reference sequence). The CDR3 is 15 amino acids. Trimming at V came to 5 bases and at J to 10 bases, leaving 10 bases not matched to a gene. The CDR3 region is CASSPRTGLGSPLHF. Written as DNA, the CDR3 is TGTGCCAGTAGTCCGAGGACAGGGTTGGGATCACCCCTCCACTTT.

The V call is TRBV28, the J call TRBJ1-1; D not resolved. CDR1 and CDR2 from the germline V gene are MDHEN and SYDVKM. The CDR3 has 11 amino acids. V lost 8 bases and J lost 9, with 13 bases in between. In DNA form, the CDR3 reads TGTGCCAGCGAGGATTTTAGGCAAGCTTTCTTT. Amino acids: CASEDFRQAFF.

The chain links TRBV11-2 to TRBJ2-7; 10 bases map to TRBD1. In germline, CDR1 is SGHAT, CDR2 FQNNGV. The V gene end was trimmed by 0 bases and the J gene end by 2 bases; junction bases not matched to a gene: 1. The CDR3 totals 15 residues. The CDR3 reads CASSLDGTGAYEQYF. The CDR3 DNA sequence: TGTGCCAGCAGCTTAGATGGGACAGGGGCCTACGAGCAGTACTTC.

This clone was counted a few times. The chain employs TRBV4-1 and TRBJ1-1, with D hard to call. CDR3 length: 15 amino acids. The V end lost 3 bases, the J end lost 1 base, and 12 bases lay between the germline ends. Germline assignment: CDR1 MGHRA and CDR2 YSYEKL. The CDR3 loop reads CASSQTVGRNTEAFF. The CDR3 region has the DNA TGCGCCAGCAGCCAGACGGTCGGGAGGAACACTGAAGCTTTCTTT.

The CDR3 reads CASSSDRAGEAIRFWETQYF. In DNA, the CDR3 is TGTGCCAGCAGCTCCGATCGGGCGGGAGAAGCTATTAGGTTTTGGGAGACCCAGTACTTC. The chain employs TRBV5-4 and TRBJ2-5; 7 bases match TRBD2. This CDR3 contains 20 residues. After removal of 3 bases from V and 5 bases from J, the junction contained 25 bases not matched to a gene. Germline loops: CDR1 SGHNT, CDR2 YYREEE (reference sequence).

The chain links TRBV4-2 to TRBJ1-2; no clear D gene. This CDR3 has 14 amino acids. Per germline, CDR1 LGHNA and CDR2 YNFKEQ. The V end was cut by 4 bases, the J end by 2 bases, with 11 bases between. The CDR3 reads CASSLPTGNYGYTF. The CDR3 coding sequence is TGTGCCAGCAGCCTCCCCACGGGGAACTATGGCTACACCTTC.